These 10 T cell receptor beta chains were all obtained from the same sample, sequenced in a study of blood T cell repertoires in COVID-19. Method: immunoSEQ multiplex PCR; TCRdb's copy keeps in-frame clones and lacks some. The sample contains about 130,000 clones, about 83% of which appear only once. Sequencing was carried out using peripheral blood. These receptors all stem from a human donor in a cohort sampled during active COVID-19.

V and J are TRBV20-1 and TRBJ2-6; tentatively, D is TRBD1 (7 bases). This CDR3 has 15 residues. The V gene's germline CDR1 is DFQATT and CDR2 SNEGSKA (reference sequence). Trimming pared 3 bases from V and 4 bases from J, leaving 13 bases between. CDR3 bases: TGCAGTGCTAGTCGGAGGGGGCAAGGGGCCAACGTCCTGACTTTC. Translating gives CSASRRGQGANVLTF.

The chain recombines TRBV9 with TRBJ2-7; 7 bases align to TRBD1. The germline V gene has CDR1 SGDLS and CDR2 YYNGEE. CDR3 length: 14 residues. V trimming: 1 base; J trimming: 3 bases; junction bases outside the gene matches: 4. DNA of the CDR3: TGTGCCAGCAGCGTATGGGACAGCAACTACGAGCAGTACTTC. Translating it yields CASSVWDSNYEQYF.

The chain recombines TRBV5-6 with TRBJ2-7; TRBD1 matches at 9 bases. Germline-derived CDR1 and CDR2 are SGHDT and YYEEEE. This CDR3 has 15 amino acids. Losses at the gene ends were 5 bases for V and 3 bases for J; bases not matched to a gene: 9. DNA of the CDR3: TGTGCCAGCAGTCGCCACGCGGGACAGGGCTACGAGCAGTACTTC. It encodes CASSRHAGQGYEQYF.

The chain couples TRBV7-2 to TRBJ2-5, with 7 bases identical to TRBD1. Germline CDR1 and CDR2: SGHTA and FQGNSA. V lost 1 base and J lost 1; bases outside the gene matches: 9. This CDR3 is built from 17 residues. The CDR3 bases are TGTGCCAGCAGCTTAGGGGCCCCCTGGACAGGCCAAGAGACCCAGTACTTC. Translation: CASSLGAPWTGQETQYF.

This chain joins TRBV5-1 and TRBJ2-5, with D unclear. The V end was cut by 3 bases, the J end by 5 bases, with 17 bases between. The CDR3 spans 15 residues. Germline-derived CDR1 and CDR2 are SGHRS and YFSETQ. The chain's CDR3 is CASSSEEILRETQYF. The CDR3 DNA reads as TGCGCCAGCAGCTCTGAGGAGATACTTCGGGAGACCCAGTACTTC.

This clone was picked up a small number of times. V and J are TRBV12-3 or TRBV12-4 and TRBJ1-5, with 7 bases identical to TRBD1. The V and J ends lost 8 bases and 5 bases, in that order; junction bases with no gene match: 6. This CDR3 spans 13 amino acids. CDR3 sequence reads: CASAQGGYQPQHF. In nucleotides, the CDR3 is TGTGCCAGCGCTCAGGGGGGATATCAGCCCCAGCATTTT.

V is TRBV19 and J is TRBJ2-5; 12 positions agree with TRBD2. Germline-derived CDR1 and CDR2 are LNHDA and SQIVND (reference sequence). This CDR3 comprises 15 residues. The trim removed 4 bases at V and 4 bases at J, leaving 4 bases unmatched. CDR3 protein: CASSNQGLAGETQYF. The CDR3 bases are TGTGCCAGTAGTAACCAGGGACTAGCGGGAGAGACCCAGTACTTC.

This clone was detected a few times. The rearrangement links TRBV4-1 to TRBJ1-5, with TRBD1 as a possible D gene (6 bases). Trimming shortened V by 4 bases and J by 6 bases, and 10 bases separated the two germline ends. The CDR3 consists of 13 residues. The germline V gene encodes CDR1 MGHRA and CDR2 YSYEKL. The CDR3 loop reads CASSPQGSQPQHF. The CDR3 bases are TGCGCCAGCAGCCCACAGGGAAGTCAGCCCCAGCATTTT.

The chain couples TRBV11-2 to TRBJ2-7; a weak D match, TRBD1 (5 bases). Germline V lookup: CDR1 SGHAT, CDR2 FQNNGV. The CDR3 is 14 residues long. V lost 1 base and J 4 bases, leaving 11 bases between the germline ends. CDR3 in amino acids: CASSLGTQGYEQYF. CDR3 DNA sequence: TGTGCCAGCAGCTTAGGCACCCAGGGTTACGAGCAGTACTTC.

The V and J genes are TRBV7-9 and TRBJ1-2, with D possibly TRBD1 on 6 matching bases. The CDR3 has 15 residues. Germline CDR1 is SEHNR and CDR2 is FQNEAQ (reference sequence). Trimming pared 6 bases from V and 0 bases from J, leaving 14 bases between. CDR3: CASRQDSQTNYGYTF. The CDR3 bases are TGTGCCAGCAGGCAGGACAGCCAGACTAACTATGGCTACACCTTC.